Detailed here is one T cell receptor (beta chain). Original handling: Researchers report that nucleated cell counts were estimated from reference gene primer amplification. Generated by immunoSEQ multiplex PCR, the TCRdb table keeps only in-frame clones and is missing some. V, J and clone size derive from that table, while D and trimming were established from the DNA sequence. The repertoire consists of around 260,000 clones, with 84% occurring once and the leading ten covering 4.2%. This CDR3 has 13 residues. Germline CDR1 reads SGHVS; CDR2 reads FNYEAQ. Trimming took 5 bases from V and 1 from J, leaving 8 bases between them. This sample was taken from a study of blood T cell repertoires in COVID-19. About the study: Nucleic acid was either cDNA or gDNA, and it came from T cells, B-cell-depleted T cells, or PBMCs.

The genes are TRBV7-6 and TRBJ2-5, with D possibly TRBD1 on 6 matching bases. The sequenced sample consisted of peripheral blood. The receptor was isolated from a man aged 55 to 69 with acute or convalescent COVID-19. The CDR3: CASSGQIQETQYF. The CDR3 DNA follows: TGTGCCAGCAGCGGACAGATCCAAGAGACCCAGTACTTC.